Sequencing of this T cell receptor beta chain was carried out in a study of regulatory T cells in long-lasting Graves disease. As for the study in general: The study counted Graves' disease as persistent given over 5 years of antithyroid drugs and positive TSH receptor antibodies. Study-level points and caveats: Peripheral blood, not thyroid tissue, was the sole material studied.

The V gene's germline CDR1 is MNHEY and CDR2 SVGEGT. The V end was cut by 3 bases, the J end by 1 base, with 12 bases between. The CDR3 runs 15 residues. Stated time point: persistent/refractory GD, antithyroid drugs over 5 years with positive TRAb. Preparation of the TCR library used RNA extracted from PBMCs. Each of the patients was recruited from an endocrinology department situated in Xi'an, China. Peripheral blood, around 9.4 milliliters of it, was drawn into EDTA tubes. This clonotype came up many times. The antigen remains undetermined. With iRepertoire HTBI primers and Arm-PCR of CDR3 regions, TCR beta libraries were built. One entry per CDR3 protein results from TCRdb running MiXCR on the multiplex PCR reads. This sample yields some 370,000 distinct CDR3 sequences, of which around 20% are seen a single time; under 25% belongs to the top ten.

This TCR was sampled from a female donor with Graves disease. The J gene is TRBJ1-1, the V gene TRBV6-2 or TRBV6-3; D not resolved. The specimen was peripheral blood mononuclear cells (PBMCs), collected when the disease was refractory, from a patient treated with antithyroid drugs. This CDR3 is CASSYSPGANTEAFF. The CDR3 region has the DNA TGTGCCAGCAGTTATTCCCCAGGTGCGAACACTGAAGCTTTCTTT.